A selection of T cell receptor beta chains follows, all from one sample in a study of cytomegalovirus exposure and HLA in healthy donors. TCRdb keeps only in-frame clones here, not all; method: immunoSEQ multiplex PCR. The table includes tens of thousands of clones, 85% to 95% detected once. The sample comprised PBMCs. These receptors were obtained from a woman between 18 and 29 years old in good health and CMV-seronegative. CDR3s include the opening cysteine and the closing phenylalanine or tryptophan. The D gene is left open where the match is weak. Not all rows give a size; the values are once, few, many and, for expanded clones, a class.

>TRBD2|TRBV27|TRBJ2-1|.
CASSPAGGPRDEQFF
TGTGCCAGCAGCCCCGCGGGGGGGCCCCGGGATGAGCAGTTCTTC
>.|TRBV19|TRBJ2-1|.
CASSIAGDSYNEQFF
TGTGCCAGTAGTATTGCGGGCGACTCCTACAATGAGCAGTTCTTC
>.|TRBV1|TRBJ2-3|.
CTSSQSQRGDPTHVGTQYF
TGCACCAGCAGCCAGAGCCAGCGGGGGGACCCGACACATGTCGGTACGCAGTATTTT
>.|TRBV7-2|TRBJ2-1|once
CASSLGAPKRQFF
TGTGCCAGCAGCTTAGGCGCGCCAAAACGGCAGTTCTTC
>.|TRBV4-3|TRBJ1-2|.
CASSQEGTGANYGYTF
TGCGCCAGCAGCCAAGAAGGCACCGGGGCTAACTATGGCTACACCTTC
>TRBD2|TRBV9|TRBJ2-1|.
CASSPGGLAGHEQFF
TGTGCCAGCAGCCCAGGGGGACTAGCGGGACACGAGCAGTTCTTC
>.|TRBV4-1|TRBJ2-2|.
CASSQEYPVSGLTGELFF
TGCGCCAGCAGCCAAGAGTACCCCGTGAGCGGCCTGACCGGGGAGCTGTTTTTT
>TRBD1|TRBV7-2|TRBJ1-4|.
CASSPRQGTNEKLFF
TGTGCCAGCAGCCCCCGACAGGGAACTAATGAAAAACTGTTTTTT
>TRBD1|TRBV6-6|TRBJ2-5|.
CASSRDSQETQYF
TGTGCCAGCAGTCGGGACAGTCAAGAGACCCAGTACTTC
>TRBD2|TRBV5-1|TRBJ2-7|.
CASSLALAGYYEQYF
TGCGCCAGCAGCTTGGCTCTAGCGGGGTACTACGAGCAGTACTTC
>TRBD1|TRBV11-2|TRBJ2-7|few
CASSLSTGEEQYF
TGTGCCAGCAGCTTGTCCACAGGGGAAGAGCAGTACTTC
>TRBD1|TRBV6-6|TRBJ1-1|.
CASSLQNPGQGAEAFF
TGTGCCAGCAGTTTACAGAACCCGGGACAGGGGGCTGAAGCTTTCTTT
>.|TRBV11-2|TRBJ2-6|.
CASSLEGQGSPVLTF
TGTGCCAGCAGCTTAGAGGGCCAAGGATCCCCCGTCCTGACTTTC
>TRBD1|TRBV7-9|TRBJ1-2|.
CASSARTGVNYGYTF
TGTGCCAGCAGCGCTCGGACAGGGGTAAACTATGGCTACACCTTC
>.|TRBV5-8|TRBJ1-1|once
CASSLYRVRLTEAFF
TGTGCCAGCAGCTTGTACCGGGTTAGGTTGACTGAAGCTTTCTTT
>TRBD2|TRBV7-2|TRBJ2-3|.
CASIQLAGTDTQYF
TGTGCCAGCATCCAACTAGCGGGCACAGATACGCAGTATTTT